These T cell receptor beta chains were read from a single sample in a study of response to subunit inactivated influenza vaccine. MiXCR, run by TCRdb on the RT-PCR reads, gives a single entry per CDR3 protein. The repertoire holds approximately 570,000 distinct CDR3 sequences, with approximately 7.7% as singletons. Specimen: PBMCs from blood, collected approximately 25 months after vaccination. The receptors come from a man aged 45 to 70 who received an inactivated influenza vaccine. CDR3s include the opening cysteine and the closing phenylalanine or tryptophan. Fields, in order: V gene, CDR3 protein.

>TRBV27
CASSLSPGSQPQHF
>TRBV11-2
CASSLSQAVNNEQFF
>TRBV29-1
CSVTQGFSHEQYF
>TRBV19
CASSIVGNRPPLHF
>TRBV12-3/TRBV12-4
CASSSGTSGRARETQYF
>TRBV20-1
CSARVGGNSPLHF
>TRBV28
CASSLKRTGVGNQPQHF
>TRBV5-1
CASSLAMQGGDYGYTF
>TRBV5-1
CASTHGQGRTDTQYF
>TRBV20-1
CSAPRRGGSYEQYF
>TRBV12-3/TRBV12-4
CASRRGRIGDTEAFF
>TRBV9
CASSAEVAGFYEQYF
>TRBV21-1
CASSKETSGRASPEQYF
>TRBV10-3
CAIRHRQGNTEAFF
>TRBV7-2
CASSLVGRGGDTQYF
>TRBV24-1
CATSDPAADTWELFF
>TRBV12-3/TRBV12-4
CASSPARGWGGYTF
>TRBV4-2
CASSQGQGENYGYTF
>TRBV10-3
CAISESGQWERDTQYF
>TRBV7-6
CASSPLLGQEKTKNIQYF
>TRBV20-1
CSARDQGSYGYTF
>TRBV7-9
CASSFVLGTTSYEQYF
>TRBV5-1
CASSLRGTGKTGELFF